The present T cell receptor (beta chain) was sequenced within a study of spatial heterogeneity in lung cancer. For the study at large: Samples came from 72 TRACERx patients with untreated early-stage lung cancer. Consistently, beta-chain sequences turned up in larger numbers than alpha-chain sequences did. The average count in raw reads for each unique TCR and UMI combination exceeded 8.5 appearances.

Time point described: blood at routine non-recurrence follow-up after resection. Unsorted samples of tumor, nontumor lung or frozen PBMC had their whole RNA sequenced. This clonotype has a handful of counts. Every TCR cDNA molecule carried a tag that served as a unique molecular identifier. TCRdb analysed the 5' RACE reads with MiXCR anew, one entry per CDR3 protein. The sample comprises around 110,000 distinct CDR3 sequences, 10% to 15% of which are singletons, and roughly 15% rests with the top ten. The length of the CDR3 is 17 residues. Trimming at V came to 6 bases and at J to 4 bases, leaving 12 bases not matched to a gene. Germline V gene lookup returns CDR1 MNHEY and CDR2 SVGAGI.

The specimen was PBMCs, collected at follow-up. The chain uses TRBV6-5 and TRBJ1-2; 12 nucleotides agree with TRBD1. This TCR was sampled from a male donor with early-stage non-small cell lung cancer. The CDR3 here is CASRTGTGGAGSYGYTF. DNA for the CDR3: TGTGCCAGCAGAACCGGGACAGGGGGCGCGGGGTCCTATGGCTACACCTTC.